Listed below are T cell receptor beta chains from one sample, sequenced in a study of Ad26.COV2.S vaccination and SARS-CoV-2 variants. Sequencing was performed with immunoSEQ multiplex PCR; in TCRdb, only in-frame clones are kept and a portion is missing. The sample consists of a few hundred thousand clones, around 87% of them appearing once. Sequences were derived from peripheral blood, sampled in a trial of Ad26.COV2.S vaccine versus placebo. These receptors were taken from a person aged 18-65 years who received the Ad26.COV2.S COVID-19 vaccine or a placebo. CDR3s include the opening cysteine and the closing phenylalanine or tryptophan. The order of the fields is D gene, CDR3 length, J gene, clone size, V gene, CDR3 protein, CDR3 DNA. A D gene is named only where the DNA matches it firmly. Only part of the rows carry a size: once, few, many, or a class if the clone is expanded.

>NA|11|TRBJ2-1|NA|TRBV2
CASETYNEQFF
TGTGCCAGCGAAACCTACAATGAGCAGTTCTTC
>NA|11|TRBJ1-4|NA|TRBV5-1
CASGEGEKLFF
TGCGCCAGCGGGGAGGGCGAAAAACTGTTTTTT
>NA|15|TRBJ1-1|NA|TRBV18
CASSQSDRLNTEAFF
TGTGCCAGCTCCCAATCCGACAGGCTAAACACTGAAGCTTTCTTT
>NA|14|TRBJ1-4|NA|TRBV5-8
CASSLGQTNEKLFF
TGTGCCAGCAGCTTGGGACAGACTAATGAAAAACTGTTTTTT
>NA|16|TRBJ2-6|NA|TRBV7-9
CASSAGVGLGANVLTF
TGTGCCAGCAGCGCCGGGGTGGGCTTGGGGGCCAACGTCCTGACTTTC
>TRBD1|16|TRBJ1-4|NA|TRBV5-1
CASSFQARGLGEKLFF
TGCGCCAGCAGCTTCCAGGCGAGGGGGCTGGGTGAAAAACTGTTTTTT
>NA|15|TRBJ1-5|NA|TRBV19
CASAPPEGGLRPQHF
TGTGCCAGTGCCCCTCCGGAGGGGGGGCTGAGGCCCCAGCATTTT
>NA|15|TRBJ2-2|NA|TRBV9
CASSVETRGTGELFF
TGTGCCAGCAGCGTAGAGACTAGAGGCACCGGGGAGCTGTTTTTT
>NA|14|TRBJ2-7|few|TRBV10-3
CAISESGGIYEQYF
TGTGCCATCAGTGAGTCGGGCGGGATATACGAGCAGTACTTC
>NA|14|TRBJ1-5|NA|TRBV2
CASRGRVSNQPQHF
TGTGCCAGCCGGGGTAGGGTTAGCAATCAGCCCCAGCATTTT
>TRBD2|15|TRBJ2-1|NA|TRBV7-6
CASSSLAGVGNEQFF
TGTGCCAGCAGCTCGCTAGCGGGAGTCGGCAATGAGCAGTTCTTC
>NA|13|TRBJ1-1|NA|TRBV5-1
CASSPGLNTEAFF
TGCGCCAGCAGTCCCGGACTCAACACTGAAGCTTTCTTT
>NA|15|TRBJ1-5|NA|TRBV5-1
CASSLSGASDQPQHF
TGCGCCAGCAGCTTGTCAGGGGCCAGCGATCAGCCCCAGCATTTT
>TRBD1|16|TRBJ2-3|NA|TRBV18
CASSPRREGAGDTQYF
TGTGCCAGCTCGCCTCGTCGAGAGGGGGCAGGAGATACGCAGTATTTT
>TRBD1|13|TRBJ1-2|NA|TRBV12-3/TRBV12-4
CASSETGGYGYTF
TGTGCCAGCAGTGAGACAGGGGGATATGGCTACACCTTC
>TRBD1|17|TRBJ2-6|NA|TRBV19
CASRSGQGNSGANVLTF
TGTGCCAGTAGAAGCGGACAGGGGAATTCAGGGGCCAACGTCCTGACTTTC
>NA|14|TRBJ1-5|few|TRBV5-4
CASSLEGEGQPQHF
TGTGCCAGCAGCTTGGAAGGGGAGGGTCAGCCCCAGCATTTT
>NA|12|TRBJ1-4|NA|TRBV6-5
CASSFGREKLFF
TGTGCCAGCAGTTTTGGGAGGGAAAAACTGTTTTTT
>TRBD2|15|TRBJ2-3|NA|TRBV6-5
CASSRLAGGTDTQYF
TGTGCCAGCAGTAGACTAGCGGGAGGCACAGATACGCAGTATTTT
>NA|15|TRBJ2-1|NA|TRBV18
CASSPPRGGNNEQFF
TGTGCCAGCTCACCACCCCGGGGAGGAAACAATGAGCAGTTCTTC